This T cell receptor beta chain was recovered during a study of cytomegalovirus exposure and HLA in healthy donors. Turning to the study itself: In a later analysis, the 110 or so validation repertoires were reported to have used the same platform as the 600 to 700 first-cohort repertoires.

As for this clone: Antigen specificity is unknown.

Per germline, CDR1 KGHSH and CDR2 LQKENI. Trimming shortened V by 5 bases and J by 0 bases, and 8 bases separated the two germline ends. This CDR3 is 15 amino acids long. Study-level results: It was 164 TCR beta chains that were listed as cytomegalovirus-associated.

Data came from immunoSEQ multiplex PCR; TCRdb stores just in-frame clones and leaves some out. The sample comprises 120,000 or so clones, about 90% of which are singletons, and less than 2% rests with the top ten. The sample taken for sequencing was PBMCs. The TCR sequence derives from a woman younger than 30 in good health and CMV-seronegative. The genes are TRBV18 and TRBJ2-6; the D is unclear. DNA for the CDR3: TGTGCCAGCTCAAAGGAGATCTCTGGGGCCAACGTCCTGACTTTC. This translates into CASSKEISGANVLTF.